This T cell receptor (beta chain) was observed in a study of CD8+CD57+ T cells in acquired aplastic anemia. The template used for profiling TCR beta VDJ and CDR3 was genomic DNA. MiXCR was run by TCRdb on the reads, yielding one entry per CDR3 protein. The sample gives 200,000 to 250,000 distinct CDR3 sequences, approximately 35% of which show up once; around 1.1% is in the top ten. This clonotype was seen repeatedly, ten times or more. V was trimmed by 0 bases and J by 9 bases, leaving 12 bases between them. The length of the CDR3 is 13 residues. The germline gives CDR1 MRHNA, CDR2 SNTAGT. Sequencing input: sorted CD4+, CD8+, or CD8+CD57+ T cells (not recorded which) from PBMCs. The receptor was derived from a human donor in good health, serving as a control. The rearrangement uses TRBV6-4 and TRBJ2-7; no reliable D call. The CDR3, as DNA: TGTGCCAGCAGTGACTCGACTGTCCCACGGCAGTACTTC. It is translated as CASSDSTVPRQYF.